This entry features one T cell receptor beta chain sequence. The antigen remains unidentified. The sample comes from a study of T cell responses to AZD1222 COVID-19 vaccine. Background on the study: Second doses at about 4 or about 12 weeks were pooled. General study results and limits: In the spike-specific TCR repertoire, nearly half reportedly target unmutated variant regions. Females made up more of the donors, who were largely white British, and clonal diversity may have come out too low.

This CDR3 comprises 16 residues. The germline V gene has CDR1 SGHTA and CDR2 FQGNSA. V lost 2 bases and J lost 0, with 14 bases in between. Sequenced by immunoSEQ multiplex PCR; TCRdb stores in-frame clones only, minus some. Among approximately 120,000 clones listed, about 88% were seen once. Source: peripheral blood, taken on day 0 of AZD1222 vaccination. The chain employs TRBV7-2 and TRBJ2-7; a weak D match, TRBD1 (6 bases). The source is an adult in good health. CDR3 bases: TGTGCCAGCAGCTTAACAGCTGGACAGCCCTCCTACGAGCAGTACTTC. Residues: CASSLTAGQPSYEQYF. Variable domain in full (rest from reference TRBV7-2 and TRBJ2-7): GAGVSQSPSNKVTEKGKDVELRCDPISGHTALYWYRQSLGQGLEFLIYFQGNSAPDKSGLPSDRFSAERTGGSVSTLTIQRTQQEDSAVYLCASSLTAGQPSYEQYFGPGTRLTVT.